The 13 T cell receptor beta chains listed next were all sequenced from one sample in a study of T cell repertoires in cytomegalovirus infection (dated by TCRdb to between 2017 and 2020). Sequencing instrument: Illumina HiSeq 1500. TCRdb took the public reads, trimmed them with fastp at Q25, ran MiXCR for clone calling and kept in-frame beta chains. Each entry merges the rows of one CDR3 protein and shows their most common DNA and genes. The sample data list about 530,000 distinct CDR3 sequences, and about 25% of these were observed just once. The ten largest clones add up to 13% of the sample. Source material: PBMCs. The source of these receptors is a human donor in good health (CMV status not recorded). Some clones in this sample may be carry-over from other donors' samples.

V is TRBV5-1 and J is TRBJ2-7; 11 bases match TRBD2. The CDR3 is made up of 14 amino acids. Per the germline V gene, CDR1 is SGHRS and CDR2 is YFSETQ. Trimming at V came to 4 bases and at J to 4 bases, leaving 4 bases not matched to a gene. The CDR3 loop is CASSAGLAEYEQYF. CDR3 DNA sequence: TGCGCCAGCAGCGCGGGACTAGCGGAATACGAGCAGTACTTC.

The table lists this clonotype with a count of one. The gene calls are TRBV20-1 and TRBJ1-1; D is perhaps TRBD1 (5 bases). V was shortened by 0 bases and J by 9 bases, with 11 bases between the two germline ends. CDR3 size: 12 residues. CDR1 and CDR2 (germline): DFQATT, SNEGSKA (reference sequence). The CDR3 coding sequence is TGCAGTGCTAGAGATCGGGGGGACCAAGCTTTCTTT. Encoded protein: CSARDRGDQAFF.

The CDR3 is CASSLDRAEAFF. The CDR3 region has the DNA TGTGCCAGCAGTCTTGACAGGGCTGAAGCTTTCTTT. The chain couples TRBV6-1 to TRBJ1-1; 7 bases are shared with TRBD1. CDR1 and CDR2 (germline): MNHNS, SASEGT. The CDR3 length is 12 residues. V lost 5 bases to trimming and J lost 6 bases; unmatched junction nucleotides: 3.

CDR3 region: CSVGADTQYF. The CDR3 DNA is TGCAGCGTTGGCGCAGATACGCAGTATTTT. The rearrangement joins TRBV29-1 to TRBJ2-3; no reliable D call. The CDR3 totals 10 residues. The V gene lost 4 bases and the J gene lost 4 bases, with 3 bases spanning the gap. Germline lookup yields CDR1 SQVTM and CDR2 ANQGSEA.

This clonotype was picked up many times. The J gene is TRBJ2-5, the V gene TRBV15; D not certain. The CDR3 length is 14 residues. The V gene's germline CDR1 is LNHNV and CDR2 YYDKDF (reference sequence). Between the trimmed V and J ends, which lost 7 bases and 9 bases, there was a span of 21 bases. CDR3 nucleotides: TGTGCCACCAACGACCGGGCCGCCTCAGAATCCCAGTACTTC. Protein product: CATNDRAASESQYF.

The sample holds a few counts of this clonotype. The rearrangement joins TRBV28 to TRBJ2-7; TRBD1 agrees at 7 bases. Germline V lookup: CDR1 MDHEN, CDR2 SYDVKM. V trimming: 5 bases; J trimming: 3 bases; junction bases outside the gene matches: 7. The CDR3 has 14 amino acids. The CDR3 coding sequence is TGTGCCAGCAGTCCTGGGACAGTCTTCTACGAGCAGTACGTC. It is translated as CASSPGTVFYEQYV.

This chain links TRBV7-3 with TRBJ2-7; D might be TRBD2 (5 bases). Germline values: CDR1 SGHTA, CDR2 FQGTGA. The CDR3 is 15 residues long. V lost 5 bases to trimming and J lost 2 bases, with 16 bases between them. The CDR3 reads CASSPEGTGTYEQYF. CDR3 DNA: TGTGCCAGCAGCCCAGAAGGTACGGGGACCTACGAGCAGTACTTC.

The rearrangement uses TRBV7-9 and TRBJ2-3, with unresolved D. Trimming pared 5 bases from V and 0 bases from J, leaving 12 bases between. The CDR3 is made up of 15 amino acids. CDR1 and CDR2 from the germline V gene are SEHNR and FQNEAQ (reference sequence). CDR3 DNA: TGTGCCAGCAGCCTCAGGACGGCTAGCACAGATACGCAGTATTTT. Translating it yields CASSLRTASTDTQYF.

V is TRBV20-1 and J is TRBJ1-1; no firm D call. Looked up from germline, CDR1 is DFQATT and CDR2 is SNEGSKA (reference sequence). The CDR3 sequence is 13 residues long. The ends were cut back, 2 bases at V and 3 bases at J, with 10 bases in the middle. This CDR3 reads CSARSPDYTEAFF. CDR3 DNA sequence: TGCAGTGCTAGATCCCCTGATTACACTGAAGCTTTCTTT.

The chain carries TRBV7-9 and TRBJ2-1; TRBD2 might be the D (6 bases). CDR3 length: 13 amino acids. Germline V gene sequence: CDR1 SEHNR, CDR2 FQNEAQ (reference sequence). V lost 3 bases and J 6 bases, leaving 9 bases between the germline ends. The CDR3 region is CASSLRDFNEQFF. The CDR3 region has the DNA TGTGCCAGCAGCTTGCGGGACTTCAATGAGCAGTTCTTC.

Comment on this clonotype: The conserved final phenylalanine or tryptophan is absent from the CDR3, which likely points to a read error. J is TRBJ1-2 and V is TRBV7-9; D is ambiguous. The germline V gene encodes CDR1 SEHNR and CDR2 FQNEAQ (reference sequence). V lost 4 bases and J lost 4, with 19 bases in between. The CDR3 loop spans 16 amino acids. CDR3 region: CASSSETPPGSYGYTI. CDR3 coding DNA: TGTGCCAGCAGCTCCGAGACTCCCCCTGGTAGCTATGGCTACACCATC.

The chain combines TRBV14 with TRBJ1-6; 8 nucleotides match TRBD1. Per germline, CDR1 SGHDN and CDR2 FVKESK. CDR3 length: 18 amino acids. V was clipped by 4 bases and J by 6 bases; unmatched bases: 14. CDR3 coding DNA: TGTGCCAGCAGCCCCCGGACCGACAGGGGCGGAAGTAATTCACCCCTCCACTTT. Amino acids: CASSPRTDRGGSNSPLHF.

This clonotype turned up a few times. CDR3 nucleotides: TGTGCCAGCAGCCAAGATCACAATCAGCCCCAGCATTTT. This gives the protein CASSQDHNQPQHF. V usage is TRBV14 and J usage is TRBJ1-5, with unresolved D. V lost 0 bases to trimming and J lost 3 bases, with 3 bases between them. The CDR3 sequence is 13 residues long. Germline V CDR1 and CDR2: SGHDN, FVKESK.